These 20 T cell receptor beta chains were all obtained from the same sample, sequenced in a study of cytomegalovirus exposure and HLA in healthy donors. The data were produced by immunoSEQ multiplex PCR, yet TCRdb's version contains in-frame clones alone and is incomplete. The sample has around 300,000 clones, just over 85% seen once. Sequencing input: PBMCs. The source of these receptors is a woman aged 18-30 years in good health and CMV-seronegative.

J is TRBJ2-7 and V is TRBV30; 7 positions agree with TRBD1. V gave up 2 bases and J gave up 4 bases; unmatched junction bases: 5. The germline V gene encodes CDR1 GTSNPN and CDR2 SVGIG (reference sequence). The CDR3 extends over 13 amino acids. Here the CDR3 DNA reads TGTGCCTGGAGTAAGGCAGGGGGTTACGAGCAGTACTTC. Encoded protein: CAWSKAGGYEQYF. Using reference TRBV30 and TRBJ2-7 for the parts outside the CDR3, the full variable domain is SQTIHQWPATLVQPVGSPLSLECTVEGTSNPNLYWYRQAAGRGLQLLFYSVGIGQISSEVPQNLSASRPQDRQFILSSKKLLLSDSGFYLCAWSKAGGYEQYFGPGTRLTVT.

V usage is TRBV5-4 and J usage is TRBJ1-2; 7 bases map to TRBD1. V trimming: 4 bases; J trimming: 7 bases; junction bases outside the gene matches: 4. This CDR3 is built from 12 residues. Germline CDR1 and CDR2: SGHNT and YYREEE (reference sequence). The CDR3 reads CASSRDRVGYTF. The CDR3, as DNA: TGTGCCAGCAGCAGAGACAGGGTTGGCTACACCTTC.

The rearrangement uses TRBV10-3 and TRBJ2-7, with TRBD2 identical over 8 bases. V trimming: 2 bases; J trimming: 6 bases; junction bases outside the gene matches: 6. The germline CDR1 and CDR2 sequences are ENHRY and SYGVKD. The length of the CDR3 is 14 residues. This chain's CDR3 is CAISEGREAFEQYF. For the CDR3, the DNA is TGTGCCATCAGTGAGGGGCGGGAGGCATTCGAGCAGTACTTC.

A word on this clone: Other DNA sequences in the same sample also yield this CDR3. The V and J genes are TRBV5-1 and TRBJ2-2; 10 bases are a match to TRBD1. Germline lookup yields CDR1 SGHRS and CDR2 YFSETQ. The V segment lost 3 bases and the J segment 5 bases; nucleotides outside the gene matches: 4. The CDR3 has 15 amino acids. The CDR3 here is CASSSGQGGTGELFF. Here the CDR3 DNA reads TGCGCCAGCAGCTCCGGACAGGGGGGAACCGGGGAGCTGTTTTTT.

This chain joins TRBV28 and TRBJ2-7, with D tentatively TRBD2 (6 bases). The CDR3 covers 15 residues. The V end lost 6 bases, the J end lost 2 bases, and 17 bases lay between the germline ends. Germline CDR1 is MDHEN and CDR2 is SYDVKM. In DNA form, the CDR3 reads TGTGCCAGCAGAGTCCGGGACTTACCTACCTACGAGCAGTACTTC. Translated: CASRVRDLPTYEQYF. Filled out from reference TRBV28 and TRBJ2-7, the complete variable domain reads DVKVTQSSRYLVKRTGEKVFLECVQDMDHENMFWYRQDPGLGLRLIYFSYDVKMKEKGDIPEGYSVSREKKERFSLILESASTNQTSMYLCASRVRDLPTYEQYFGPGTRLTVT.

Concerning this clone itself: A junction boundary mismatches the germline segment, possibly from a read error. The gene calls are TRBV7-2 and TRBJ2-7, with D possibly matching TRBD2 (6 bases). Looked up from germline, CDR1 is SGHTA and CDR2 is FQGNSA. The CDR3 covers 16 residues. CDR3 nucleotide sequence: TGTGCCGGCAGCTTAGTTAATGGGGGGAGCTCCTACGAGCAGTACTTC. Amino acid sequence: CAGSLVNGGSSYEQYF.

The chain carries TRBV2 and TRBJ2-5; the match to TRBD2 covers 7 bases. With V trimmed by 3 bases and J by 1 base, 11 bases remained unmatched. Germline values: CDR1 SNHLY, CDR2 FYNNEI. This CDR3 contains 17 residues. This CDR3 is CASSDWGGRTPQETQYF. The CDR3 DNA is TGTGCCAGCAGTGATTGGGGCGGGAGAACCCCCCAAGAGACCCAGTACTTC.

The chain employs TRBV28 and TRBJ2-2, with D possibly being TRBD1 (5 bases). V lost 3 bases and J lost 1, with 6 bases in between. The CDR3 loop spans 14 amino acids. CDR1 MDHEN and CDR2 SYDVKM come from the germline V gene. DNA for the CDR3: TGTGCCAGCAGTTTTGACAGGAACACCGGGGAGCTGTTTTTT. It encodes CASSFDRNTGELFF.

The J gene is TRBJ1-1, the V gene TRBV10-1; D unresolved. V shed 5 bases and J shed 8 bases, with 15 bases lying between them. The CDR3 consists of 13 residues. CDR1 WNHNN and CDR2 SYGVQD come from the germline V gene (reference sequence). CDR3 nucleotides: TGCGCCAGCAGTCACCCCGGGGTCGAAGAAGCTTTCTTT. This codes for CASSHPGVEEAFF.

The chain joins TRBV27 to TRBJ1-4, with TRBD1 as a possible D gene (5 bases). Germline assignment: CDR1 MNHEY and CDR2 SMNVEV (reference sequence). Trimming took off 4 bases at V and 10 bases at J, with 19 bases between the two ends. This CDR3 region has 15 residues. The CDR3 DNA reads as TGTGCCAGCAGTTACTTGGCAGGGAGGTTCGGAAAACTGTTTTTT. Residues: CASSYLAGRFGKLFF.

The CDR3 bases are TGTGCCAGCAGCTTAGCGCGGGGAGGGACAGATACGCAGTATTTT. Protein sequence: CASSLARGGTDTQYF. The chain carries TRBV7-6 and TRBJ2-3; 7 bases are shared with TRBD2. The J segment lost 3 bases and the V segment lost 0 bases, leaving 3 bases of the junction unmatched. The germline gives CDR1 SGHVS, CDR2 FNYEAQ. The CDR3 length is 15 residues. The full variable domain, completed using reference TRBV7-6 and TRBJ2-3, is GAGVSQSPRYKVTKRGQDVALRCDPISGHVSLYWYRQALGQGPEFLTYFNYEAQQDKSGLPNDRFSAERPEGSISTLTIQRTEQRDSAMYRCASSLARGGTDTQYFGPGTRLTVL.

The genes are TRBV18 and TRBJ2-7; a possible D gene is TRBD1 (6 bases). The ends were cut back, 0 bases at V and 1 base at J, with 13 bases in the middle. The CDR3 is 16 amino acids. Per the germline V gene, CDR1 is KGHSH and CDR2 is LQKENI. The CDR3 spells CASSPPNLDSSYEQYF. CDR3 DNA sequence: TGTGCCAGCTCACCACCGAATTTGGACAGTTCCTACGAGCAGTACTTC. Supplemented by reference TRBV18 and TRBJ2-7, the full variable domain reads NAGVMQNPRHLVRRRGQEARLRCSPMKGHSHVYWYRQLPEEGLKFMVYLQKENIIDESGMPKERFSAEFPKEGPSILRIQQVVRGDSAAYFCASSPPNLDSSYEQYFGPGTRLTVT.

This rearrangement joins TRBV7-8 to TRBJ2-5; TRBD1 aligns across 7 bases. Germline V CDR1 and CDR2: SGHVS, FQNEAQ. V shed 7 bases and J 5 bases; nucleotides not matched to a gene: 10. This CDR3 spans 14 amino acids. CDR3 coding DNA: TGTGCCAGCACCGTACAGGGGCGGAGCGAGACCCAGTACTTC. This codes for CASTVQGRSETQYF.

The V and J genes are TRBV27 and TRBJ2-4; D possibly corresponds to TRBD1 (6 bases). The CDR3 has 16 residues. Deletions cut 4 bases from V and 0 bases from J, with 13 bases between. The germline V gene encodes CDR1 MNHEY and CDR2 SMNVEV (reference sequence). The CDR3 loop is CASSYDRPLAKNIQYF. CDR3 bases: TGTGCCAGCAGTTACGACAGGCCCCTAGCCAAAAACATTCAGTACTTC.

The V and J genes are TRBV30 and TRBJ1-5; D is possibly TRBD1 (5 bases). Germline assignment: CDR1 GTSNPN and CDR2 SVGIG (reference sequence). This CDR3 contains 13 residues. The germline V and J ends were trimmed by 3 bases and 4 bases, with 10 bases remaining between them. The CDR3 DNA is TGTGCCTGGAGCGACAGAGATAATCAGCCCCAGCATTTT. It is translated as CAWSDRDNQPQHF.

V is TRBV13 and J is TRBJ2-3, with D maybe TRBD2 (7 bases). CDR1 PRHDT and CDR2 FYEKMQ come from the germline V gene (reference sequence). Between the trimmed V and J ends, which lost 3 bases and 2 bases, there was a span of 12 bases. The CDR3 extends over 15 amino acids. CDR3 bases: TGTGCCAGCAGCTTGGGAGGGGGGATCACAGATACGCAGTATTTT. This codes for CASSLGGGITDTQYF. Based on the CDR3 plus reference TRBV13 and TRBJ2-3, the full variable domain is AAGVIQSPRHLIKEKRETATLKCYPIPRHDTVYWYQQGPGQDPQFLISFYEKMQSDKGSIPDRFSAQQFSDYHSELNMSSLELGDSALYFCASSLGGGITDTQYFGPGTRLTVL.

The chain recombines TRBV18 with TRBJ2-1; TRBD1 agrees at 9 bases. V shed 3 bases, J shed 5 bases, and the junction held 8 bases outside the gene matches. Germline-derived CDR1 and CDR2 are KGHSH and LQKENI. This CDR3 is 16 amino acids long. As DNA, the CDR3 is TGTGCCAGCTCACCGGCCGGGACAGGGAAGCACAATGAGCAGTTCTTC. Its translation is CASSPAGTGKHNEQFF.

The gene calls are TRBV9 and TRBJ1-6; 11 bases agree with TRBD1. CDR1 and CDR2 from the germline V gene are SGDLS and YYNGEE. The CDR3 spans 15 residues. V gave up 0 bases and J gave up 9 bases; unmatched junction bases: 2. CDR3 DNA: TGTGCCAGCAGCGTAGACGGGACAGGGGGTTCACCCCTCCACTTT. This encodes CASSVDGTGGSPLHF.

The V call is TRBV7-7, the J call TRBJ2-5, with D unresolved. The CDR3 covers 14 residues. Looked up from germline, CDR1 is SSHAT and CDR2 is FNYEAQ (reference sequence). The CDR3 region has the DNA TGTGCTAGCTCCTCTGGCCGAGGAAGCCCGGTTAGGTACTTC. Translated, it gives CASSSGRGSPVRYF.

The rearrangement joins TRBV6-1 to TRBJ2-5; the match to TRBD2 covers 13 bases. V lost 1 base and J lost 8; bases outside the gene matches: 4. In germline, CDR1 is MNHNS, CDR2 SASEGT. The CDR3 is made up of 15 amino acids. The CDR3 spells CASSEGTSGRITQYF. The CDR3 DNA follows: TGTGCCAGCAGTGAAGGGACTAGCGGGAGAATTACCCAGTACTTC.